This T cell receptor beta chain was recovered during a study of cytomegalovirus exposure and HLA in healthy donors. Vbeta (60) and Jbeta (13) primers were used in the PCR. TCRdb keeps only in-frame clones here, not all; method: immunoSEQ multiplex PCR. The profile shows approximately 150,000 clones, roughly four fifths of them singletons. The sample comprised PBMCs. This sequence was found in a female donor in good health and CMV-seronegative.

The CDR3 DNA sequence: TGTGCCAGCAGCGCTTACCTGACTAGCGGGGAAGAGACCCAGTACTTC. The encoded protein is CASSAYLTSGEETQYF. The genes are TRBV9 and TRBJ2-5, with 11 nucleotides matching TRBD2. The CDR3 is made up of 16 amino acids. V lost 3 bases, J lost 3 bases, and 7 bases stayed unmatched. The germline V gene encodes CDR1 SGDLS and CDR2 YYNGEE.